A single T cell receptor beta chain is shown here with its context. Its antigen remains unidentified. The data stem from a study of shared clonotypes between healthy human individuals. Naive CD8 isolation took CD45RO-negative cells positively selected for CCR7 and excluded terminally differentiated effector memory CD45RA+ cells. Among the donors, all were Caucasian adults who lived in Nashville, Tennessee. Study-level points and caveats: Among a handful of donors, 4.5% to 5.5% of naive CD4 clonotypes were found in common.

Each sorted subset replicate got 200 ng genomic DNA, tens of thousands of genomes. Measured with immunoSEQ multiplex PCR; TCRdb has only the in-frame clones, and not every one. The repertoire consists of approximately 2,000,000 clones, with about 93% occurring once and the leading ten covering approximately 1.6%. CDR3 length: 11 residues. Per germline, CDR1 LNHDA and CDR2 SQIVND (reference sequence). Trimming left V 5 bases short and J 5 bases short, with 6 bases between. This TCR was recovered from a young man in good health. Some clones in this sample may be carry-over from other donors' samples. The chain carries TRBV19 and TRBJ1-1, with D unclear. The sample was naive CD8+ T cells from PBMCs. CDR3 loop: CASSGETEAFF. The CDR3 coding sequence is TGTGCCAGTAGTGGGGAAACTGAAGCTTTCTTT. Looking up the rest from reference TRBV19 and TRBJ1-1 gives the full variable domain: DGGITQSPKYLFRKEGQNVTLSCEQNLNHDAMYWYRQDPGQGLRLIYYSQIVNDFQKGDIAEGYSVSREKKESFPLTVTSAQKNPTAFYLCASSGETEAFFGQGTRLTVV.